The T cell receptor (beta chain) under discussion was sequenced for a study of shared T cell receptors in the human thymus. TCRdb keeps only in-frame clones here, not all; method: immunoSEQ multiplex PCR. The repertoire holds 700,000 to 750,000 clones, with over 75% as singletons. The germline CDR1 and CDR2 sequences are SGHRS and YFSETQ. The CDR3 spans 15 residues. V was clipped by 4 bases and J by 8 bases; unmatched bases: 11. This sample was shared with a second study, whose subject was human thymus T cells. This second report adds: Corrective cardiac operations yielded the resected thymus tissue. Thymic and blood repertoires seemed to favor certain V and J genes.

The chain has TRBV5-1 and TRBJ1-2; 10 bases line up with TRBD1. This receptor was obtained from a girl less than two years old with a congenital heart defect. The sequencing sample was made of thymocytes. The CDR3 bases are TGCGCCAGCAGCCTACCCGGAGACAGGGGGCGAGGCTACACCTTC. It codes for CASSLPGDRGRGYTF.